The clone carrying this T cell receptor beta chain came up many times. Its antigen is still unknown. Researchers took RNA transcripts and amplified the TCR beta CDR3 regions from them. HTBI primers drove first-round RT-PCR of the TCR CDR3. TCRdb reprocessed the multiplex PCR reads via MiXCR and lists one record per CDR3 protein. The profile covers hundreds of thousands of distinct CDR3 sequences, with 13% to 15% appearing a single time and roughly 10% taken by the ten largest. This sample was included in a study of T cells in Graves' hyperthyroidism and ophthalmopathy. Study observations and caveats: Appearing also in blood were most of the thyroid clonotypes expanded above 0.001.

CDR1 is SGHNT and CDR2 is YENEEA in the germline V gene. The CDR3 totals 14 residues. Trimming cost V 1 base and J 3 bases, with 7 bases left between them. Aged 18 to 65, the patients had hyperthyroidism that was newly diagnosed and had lasted under 2 months. An approximately 10 ml volume of fresh peripheral blood provided the PBMCs. Source material: blood. The V call is TRBV11-3, the J call TRBJ2-1, with D perhaps TRBD1 (5 bases). The sequence was collected from a woman aged 18-29 years with Graves' hyperthyroidism. The CDR3 region is CASSLVGDYNEQFF. CDR3 nucleotides: TGTGCCAGCAGCTTAGTAGGGGACTACAATGAGCAGTTCTTC.